Below, one TCR beta chain is given with its context. The authors' processing: Amplification of reference gene primers provided the estimated nucleated cell counts. Method: immunoSEQ multiplex PCR; TCRdb's copy keeps in-frame clones and lacks some. The V and J calls and clone size come from that table; D and trimming were worked out from the DNA. The data show roughly 100,000 clones, just under 85% seen once. These data are taken from a study of blood T cell repertoires in COVID-19. As for the study in general: There were acute and convalescent COVID-19 samples, and they came from the United States, Italy and Spain. PBMCs, B-cell-depleted T cells, or T cells were the source of the cDNA or gDNA that made up the material.

Trimming stripped 6 bases from V and 5 bases from J, with 20 bases between. The CDR3 extends over 15 amino acids. Germline-derived CDR1 and CDR2 are MNHEY and SVGAGI. The rearrangement uses TRBV6-5 and TRBJ2-7; possibly TRBD1 for D (6 bases). This sequence was found in a man in his forties with active or convalescent COVID-19. Sequencing was performed on peripheral blood. The CDR3 sequence is CASRRLLDRPHEQYF. CDR3 DNA sequence: TGTGCCAGCAGGCGGCTTTTGGACAGACCCCACGAGCAGTACTTC.